This T cell receptor beta chain was captured in a study of T cells after yellow fever vaccination. Germline CDR1 and CDR2: KGHDR and SFDVKD. The V and J ends lost 10 bases and 0 bases respectively, with 6 bases between them. The CDR3 spans 12 residues. Using its own MiXCR run on the 5' RACE reads, TCRdb lists one record per CDR3 protein. The table shows hundreds of thousands of distinct CDR3 sequences, with roughly 12% occurring only once. The sequence was collected from a young man who received the YFV17D yellow fever vaccine. The sample here was PBMCs, taken on the day of the yellow fever booster vaccination. The chain carries TRBV24-1 and TRBJ1-5; TRBD1 is a possible D gene (5 bases). This CDR3 reads CATGASNQPQHF. Here the CDR3 DNA reads TGTGCCACTGGGGCTAGCAATCAGCCCCAGCATTTT.